This T cell receptor (beta chain) emerged from a study of T cell responses to AZD1222 COVID-19 vaccine. V dropped 3 bases and J dropped 11 bases, with 10 bases sitting between them. This CDR3 contains 11 residues. Germline CDR1 MNHEY, CDR2 SMNVEV (reference sequence). Generated by immunoSEQ multiplex PCR, the TCRdb table keeps only in-frame clones and is missing some. In the table there are approximately 180,000 clones, about 86% of which are singletons. The rearrangement links TRBV27 to TRBJ1-1, with D hard to call. This receptor was taken from an adult in good health. This specimen was peripheral blood, taken on day 0 of AZD1222 vaccination. CDR3 residues: CASSFERQAFF. As DNA, the CDR3 is TGTGCCAGCAGTTTTGAAAGGCAGGCTTTCTTT.